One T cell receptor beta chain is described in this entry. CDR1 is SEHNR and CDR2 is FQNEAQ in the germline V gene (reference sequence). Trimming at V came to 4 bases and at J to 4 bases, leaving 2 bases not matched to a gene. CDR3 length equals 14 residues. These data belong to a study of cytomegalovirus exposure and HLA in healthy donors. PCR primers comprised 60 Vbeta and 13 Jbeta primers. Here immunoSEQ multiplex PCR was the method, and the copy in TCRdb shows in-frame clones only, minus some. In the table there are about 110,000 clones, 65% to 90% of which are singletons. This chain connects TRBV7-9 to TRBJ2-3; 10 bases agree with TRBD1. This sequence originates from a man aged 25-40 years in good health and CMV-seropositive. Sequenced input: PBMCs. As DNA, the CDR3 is TGTGCCAGCAGCTCCGGACAGGGGGCAGATACGCAGTATTTT. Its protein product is CASSSGQGADTQYF.